This TCR beta chain stems from a study of T cell responses to AZD1222 COVID-19 vaccine. Study results and limitations: Vaccine-associated CD4 TCRs ranged over spike, dominating at 160-218 and 743-854. The number of AZD1222 recipients seropositive at baseline was only six. Reports say nearly half of spike-specific TCRs go after unmutated variant regions.

Germline V gene data show CDR1 as SGHRS and CDR2 as YFSETQ. This CDR3 contains 13 residues. Sequencing was performed with immunoSEQ multiplex PCR; in TCRdb, only in-frame clones are kept and a portion is missing. The sample holds about 140,000 clones, about 91% seen once. To note about this clone: Its specificity is not known. The junction differs from germline at one of its ends, possibly a read error.

The sample was peripheral blood, taken on day 0 of AZD1222 vaccination. This clonotype was sampled from an adult in good health. The rearrangement uses TRBV5-1 and TRBJ1-1; D gene ambiguous. CDR3 protein: CASSIGRNSEAFF. The CDR3 DNA reads TGCGCCAGCAGCATCGGACGGAACTCTGAAGCTTTCTTT.